What follows describes a single T cell receptor beta chain. The antigen is not known. The data were taken from a study of T cells after yellow fever vaccination. Overall study: Preparation of fractions with low cell numbers was performed using SMART-Seq v4 Ultra Low Input. Notes on the study in general: Relatively few clonotypes were ones that appeared in both CD4 and CD8 compartments. Peaking faster, on day 5 versus 15, the secondary response was nonetheless weaker.

Synthesis of TCR cDNA relied on 5'RACE template switching, which attached a universal primer site and UMIs. One entry per CDR3 protein results from TCRdb running MiXCR on the 5' RACE reads. The sample lists more than 450,000 distinct CDR3 sequences, just over 20% seen once, with 16% in the top ten. This CDR3 is 13 amino acids long. CDR1 is MNHEY and CDR2 is SVGAGI in the germline V gene. V dropped 2 bases and J dropped 5 bases, with 9 bases sitting between them. The V gene is TRBV6-5, the J gene TRBJ2-5; unclear D gene. This clonotype was obtained from a man aged 18 to 30 who received the YFV17D yellow fever vaccine. This specimen consisted of PBMCs, obtained about 20 days after the first yellow fever vaccination. Written as DNA, the CDR3 is TGTGCCAGCAGTTACGCACTGCTGGAGACCCAGTACTTC. It yields the protein CASSYALLETQYF.